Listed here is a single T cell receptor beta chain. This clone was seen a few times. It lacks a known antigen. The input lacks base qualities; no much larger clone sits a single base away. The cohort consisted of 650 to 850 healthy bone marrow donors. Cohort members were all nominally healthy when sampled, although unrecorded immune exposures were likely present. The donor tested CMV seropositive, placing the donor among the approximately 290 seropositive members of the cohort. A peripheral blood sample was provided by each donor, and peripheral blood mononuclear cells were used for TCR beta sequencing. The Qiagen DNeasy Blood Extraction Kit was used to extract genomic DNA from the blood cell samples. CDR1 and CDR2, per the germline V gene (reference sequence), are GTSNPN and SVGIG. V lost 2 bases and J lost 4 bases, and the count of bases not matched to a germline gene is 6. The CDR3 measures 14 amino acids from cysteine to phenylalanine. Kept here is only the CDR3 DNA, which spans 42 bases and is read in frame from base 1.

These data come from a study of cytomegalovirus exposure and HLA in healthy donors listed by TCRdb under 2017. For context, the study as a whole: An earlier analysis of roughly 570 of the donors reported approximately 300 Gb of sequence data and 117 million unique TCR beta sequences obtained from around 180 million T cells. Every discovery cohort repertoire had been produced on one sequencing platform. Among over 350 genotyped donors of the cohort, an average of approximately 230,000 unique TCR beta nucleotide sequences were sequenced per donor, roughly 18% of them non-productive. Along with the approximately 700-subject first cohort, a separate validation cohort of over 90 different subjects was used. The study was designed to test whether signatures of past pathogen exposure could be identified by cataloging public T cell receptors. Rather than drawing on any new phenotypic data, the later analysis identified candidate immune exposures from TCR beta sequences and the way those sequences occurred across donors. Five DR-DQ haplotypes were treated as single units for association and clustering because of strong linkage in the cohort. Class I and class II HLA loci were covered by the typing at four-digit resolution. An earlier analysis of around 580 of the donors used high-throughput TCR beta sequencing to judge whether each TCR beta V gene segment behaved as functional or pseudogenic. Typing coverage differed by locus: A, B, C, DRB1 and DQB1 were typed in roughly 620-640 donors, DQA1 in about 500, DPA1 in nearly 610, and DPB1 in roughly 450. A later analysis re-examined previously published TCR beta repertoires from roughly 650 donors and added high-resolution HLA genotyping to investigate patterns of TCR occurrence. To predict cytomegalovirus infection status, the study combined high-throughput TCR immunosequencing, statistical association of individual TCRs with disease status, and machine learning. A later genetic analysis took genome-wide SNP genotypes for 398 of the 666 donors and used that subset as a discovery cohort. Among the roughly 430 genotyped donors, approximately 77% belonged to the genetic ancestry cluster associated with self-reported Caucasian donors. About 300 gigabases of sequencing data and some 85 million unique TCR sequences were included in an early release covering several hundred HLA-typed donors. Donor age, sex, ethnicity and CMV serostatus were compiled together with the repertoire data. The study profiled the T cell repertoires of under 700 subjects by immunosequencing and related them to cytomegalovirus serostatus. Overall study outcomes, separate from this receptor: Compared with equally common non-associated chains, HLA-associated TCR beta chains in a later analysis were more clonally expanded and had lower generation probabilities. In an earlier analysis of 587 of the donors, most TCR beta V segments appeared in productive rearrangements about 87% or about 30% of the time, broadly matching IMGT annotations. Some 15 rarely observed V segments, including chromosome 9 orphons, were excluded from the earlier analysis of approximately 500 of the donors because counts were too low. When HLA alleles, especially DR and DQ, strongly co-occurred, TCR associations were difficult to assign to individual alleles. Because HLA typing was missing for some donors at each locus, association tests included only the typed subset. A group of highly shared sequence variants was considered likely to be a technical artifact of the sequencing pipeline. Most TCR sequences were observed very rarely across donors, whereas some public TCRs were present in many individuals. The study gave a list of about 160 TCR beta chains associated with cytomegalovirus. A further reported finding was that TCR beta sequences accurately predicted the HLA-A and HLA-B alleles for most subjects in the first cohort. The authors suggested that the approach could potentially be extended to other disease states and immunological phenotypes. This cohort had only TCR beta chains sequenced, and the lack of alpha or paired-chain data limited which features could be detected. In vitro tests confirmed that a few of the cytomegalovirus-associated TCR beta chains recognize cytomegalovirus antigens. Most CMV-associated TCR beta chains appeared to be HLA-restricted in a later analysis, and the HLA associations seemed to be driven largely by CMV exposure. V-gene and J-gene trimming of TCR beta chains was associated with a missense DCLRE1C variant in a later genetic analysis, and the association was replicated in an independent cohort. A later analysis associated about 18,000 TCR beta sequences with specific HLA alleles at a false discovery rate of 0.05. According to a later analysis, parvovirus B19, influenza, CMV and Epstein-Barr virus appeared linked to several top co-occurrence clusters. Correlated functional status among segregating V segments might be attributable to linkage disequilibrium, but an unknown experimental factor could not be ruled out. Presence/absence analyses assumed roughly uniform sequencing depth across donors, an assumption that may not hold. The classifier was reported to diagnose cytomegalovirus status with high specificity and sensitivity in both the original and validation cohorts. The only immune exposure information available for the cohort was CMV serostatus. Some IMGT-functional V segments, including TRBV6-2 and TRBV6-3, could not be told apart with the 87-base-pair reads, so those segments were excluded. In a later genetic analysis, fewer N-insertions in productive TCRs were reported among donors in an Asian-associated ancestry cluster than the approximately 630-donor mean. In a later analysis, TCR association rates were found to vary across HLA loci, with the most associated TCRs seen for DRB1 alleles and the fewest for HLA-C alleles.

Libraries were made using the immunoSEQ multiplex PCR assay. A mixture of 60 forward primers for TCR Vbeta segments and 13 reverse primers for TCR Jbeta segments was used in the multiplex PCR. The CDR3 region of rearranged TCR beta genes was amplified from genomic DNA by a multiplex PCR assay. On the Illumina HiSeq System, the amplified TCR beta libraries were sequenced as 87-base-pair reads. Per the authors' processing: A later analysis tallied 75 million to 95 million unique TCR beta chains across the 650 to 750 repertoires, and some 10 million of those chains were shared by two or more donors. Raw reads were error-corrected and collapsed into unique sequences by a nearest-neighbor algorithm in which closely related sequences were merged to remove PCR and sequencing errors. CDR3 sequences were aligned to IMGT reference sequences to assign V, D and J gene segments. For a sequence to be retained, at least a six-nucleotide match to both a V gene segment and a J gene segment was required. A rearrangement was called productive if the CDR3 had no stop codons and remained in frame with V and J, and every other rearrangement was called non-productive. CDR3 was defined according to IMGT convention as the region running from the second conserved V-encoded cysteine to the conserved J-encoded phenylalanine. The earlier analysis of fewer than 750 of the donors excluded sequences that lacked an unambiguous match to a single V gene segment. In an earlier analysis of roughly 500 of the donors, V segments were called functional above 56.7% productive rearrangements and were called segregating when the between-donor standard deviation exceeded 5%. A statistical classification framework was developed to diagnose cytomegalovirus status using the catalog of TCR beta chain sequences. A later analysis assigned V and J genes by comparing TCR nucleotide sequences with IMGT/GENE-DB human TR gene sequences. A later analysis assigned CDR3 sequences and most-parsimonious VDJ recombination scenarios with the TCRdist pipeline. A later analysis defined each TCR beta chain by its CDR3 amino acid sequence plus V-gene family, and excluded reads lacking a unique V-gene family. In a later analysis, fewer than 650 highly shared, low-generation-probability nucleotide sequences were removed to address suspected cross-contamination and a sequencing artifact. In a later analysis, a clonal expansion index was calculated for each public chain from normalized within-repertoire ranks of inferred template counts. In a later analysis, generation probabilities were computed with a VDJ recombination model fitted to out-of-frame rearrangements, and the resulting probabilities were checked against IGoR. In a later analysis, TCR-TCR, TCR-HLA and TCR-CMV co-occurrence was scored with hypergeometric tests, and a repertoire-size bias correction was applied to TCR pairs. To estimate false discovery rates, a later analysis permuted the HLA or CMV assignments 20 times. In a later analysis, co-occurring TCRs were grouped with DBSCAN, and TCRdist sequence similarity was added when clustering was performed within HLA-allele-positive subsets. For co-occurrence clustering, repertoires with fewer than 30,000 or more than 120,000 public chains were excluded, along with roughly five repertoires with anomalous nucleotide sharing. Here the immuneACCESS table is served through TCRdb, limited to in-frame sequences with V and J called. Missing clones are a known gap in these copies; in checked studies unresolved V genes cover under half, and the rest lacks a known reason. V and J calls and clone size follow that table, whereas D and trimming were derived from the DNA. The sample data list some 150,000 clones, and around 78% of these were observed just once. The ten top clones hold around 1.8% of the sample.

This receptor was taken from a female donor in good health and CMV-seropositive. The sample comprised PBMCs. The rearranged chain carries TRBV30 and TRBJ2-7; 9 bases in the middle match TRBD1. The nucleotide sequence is TGTGCCTGGAGTACCACAGGGGGCTGGTACGAGCAGTACTTC. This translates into CAWSTTGGWYEQYF.